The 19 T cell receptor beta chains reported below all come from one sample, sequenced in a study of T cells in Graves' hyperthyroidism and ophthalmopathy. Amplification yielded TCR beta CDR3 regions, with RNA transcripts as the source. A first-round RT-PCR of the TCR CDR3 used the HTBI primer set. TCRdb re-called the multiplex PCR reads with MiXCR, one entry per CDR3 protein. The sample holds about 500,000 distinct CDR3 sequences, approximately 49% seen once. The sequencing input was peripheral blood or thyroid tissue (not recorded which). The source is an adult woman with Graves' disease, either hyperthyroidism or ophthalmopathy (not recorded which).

CDR3 sequence reads: CASSSGTSRTGELFF. The CDR3 coding sequence is TGTGCCAGCAGCTCAGGGACTAGCCGCACCGGGGAGCTGTTTTTT. V is TRBV9 and J is TRBJ2-2, with 9 nucleotides matching TRBD2. Germline CDR1 SGDLS, CDR2 YYNGEE. This CDR3 region has 15 residues. J lost 4 bases, V lost 4 bases, and 5 bases had no gene match.

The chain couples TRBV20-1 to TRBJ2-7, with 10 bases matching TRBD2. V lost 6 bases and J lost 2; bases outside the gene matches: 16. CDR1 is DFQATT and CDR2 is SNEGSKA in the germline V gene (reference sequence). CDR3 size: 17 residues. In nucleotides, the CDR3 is TGCAGTGCCCTAGTCTATCGGACTAGCGGTTATACCTACGAGCAGTACTTC. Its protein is CSALVYRTSGYTYEQYF.

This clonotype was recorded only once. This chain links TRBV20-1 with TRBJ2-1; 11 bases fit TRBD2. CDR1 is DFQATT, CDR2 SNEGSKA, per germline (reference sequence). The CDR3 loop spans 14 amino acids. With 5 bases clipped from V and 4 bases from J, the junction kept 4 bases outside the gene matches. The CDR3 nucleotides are TGCAGTGCTTTTCGGACTAGCGGGTACAATGAGCAGTTCTTC. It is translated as CSAFRTSGYNEQFF.

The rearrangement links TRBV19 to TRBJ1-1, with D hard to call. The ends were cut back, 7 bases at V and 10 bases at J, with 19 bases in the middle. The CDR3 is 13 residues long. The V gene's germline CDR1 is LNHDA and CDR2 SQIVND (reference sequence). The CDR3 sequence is CASTPSGRRGAFF. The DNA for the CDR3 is TGTGCCAGTACACCTTCCGGGAGGCGTGGAGCTTTCTTT. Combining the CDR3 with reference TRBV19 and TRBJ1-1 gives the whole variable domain DGGITQSPKYLFRKEGQNVTLSCEQNLNHDAMYWYRQDPGQGLRLIYYSQIVNDFQKGDIAEGYSVSREKKESFPLTVTSAQKNPTAFYLCASTPSGRRGAFFGQGTRLTVV.

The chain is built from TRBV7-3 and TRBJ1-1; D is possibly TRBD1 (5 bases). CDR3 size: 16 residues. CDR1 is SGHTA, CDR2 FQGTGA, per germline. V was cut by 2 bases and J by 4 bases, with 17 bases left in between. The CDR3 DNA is TGTGCCAGCAGCTTATTGCAGGGACCCTTGGGCACTGAAGCTTTCTTT. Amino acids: CASSLLQGPLGTEAFF.

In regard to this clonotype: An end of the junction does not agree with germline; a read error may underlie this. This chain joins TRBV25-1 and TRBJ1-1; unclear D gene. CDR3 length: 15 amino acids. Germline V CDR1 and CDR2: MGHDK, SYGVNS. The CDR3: CDSSPTTKGNTEAFF. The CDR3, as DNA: TGTGACAGCAGCCCAACCACAAAGGGGAACACTGAAGCTTTCTTT.

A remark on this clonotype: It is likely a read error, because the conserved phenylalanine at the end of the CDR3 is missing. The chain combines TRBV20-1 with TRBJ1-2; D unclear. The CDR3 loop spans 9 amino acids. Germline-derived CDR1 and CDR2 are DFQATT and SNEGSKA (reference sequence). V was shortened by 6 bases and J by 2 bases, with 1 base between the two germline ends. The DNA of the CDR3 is TGCAGTGCCAACTATGGCTACACCCTC. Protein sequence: CSANYGYTL.

The DNA for the CDR3 is TGTGCCAGCACTGATCGGACTTTAGAGACCCAGTACTTC. Translating it yields CASTDRTLETQYF. The rearrangement joins TRBV12-3 or TRBV12-4 to TRBJ2-5; maybe TRBD2 (5 bases). The V gene lost 7 bases and the J gene lost 4 bases, with 13 bases spanning the gap. The CDR3 is made up of 13 amino acids.

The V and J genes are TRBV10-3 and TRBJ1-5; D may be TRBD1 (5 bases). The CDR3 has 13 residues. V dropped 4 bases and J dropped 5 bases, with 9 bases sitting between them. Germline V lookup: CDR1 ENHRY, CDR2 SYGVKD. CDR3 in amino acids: CAISGGADQPQHF. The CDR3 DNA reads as TGTGCCATCAGTGGAGGGGCGGATCAGCCCCAGCATTTT.

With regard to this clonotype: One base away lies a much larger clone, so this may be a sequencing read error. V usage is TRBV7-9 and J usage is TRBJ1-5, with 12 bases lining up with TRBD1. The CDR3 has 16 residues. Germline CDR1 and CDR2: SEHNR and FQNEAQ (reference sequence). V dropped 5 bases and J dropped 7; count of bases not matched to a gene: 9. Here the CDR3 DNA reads TGTGCCAGCAGCCACCGGGACAGGGGGCTTGCGCAGCCCCAGCATTTT. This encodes CASSHRDRGLAQPQHF.

CDR3 protein: CASSSQRSRANTIYF. In DNA form, the CDR3 reads TGTGCCAGCAGCTCACAAAGGTCCAGGGCGAACACCATATATTTT. The V call is TRBV7-2, the J call TRBJ1-3; the D gene is possibly TRBD1 (5 bases). This CDR3 is built from 15 residues. Trimming removed 4 bases at V and 7 bases at J, with 17 bases between. Per germline, CDR1 SGHTA and CDR2 FQGNSA.

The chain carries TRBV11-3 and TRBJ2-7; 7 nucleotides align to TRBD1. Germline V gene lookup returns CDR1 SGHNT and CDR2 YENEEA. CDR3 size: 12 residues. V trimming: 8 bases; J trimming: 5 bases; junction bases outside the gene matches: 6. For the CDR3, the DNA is TGTGCCAGCCCCACAGGGGCAAACGAGCAGTACTTC. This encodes CASPTGANEQYF.

CDR3: CASDPSPAARTDTQYF. The CDR3, as DNA: TGTGCCAGCGACCCGTCCCCCGCAGCACGCACAGATACGCAGTATTTT. The V and J genes are TRBV25-1 and TRBJ2-3, with no clear D. V lost 8 bases and J 1 base, leaving 19 bases between the germline ends. There are 16 residues in the CDR3. Germline V CDR1 and CDR2: MGHDK, SYGVNS.

CDR3 sequence reads: CSARDLAGYEQYF. The CDR3 coding sequence is TGCAGTGCTAGAGATCTAGCGGGATACGAGCAGTACTTC. This chain connects TRBV20-1 to TRBJ2-7; 9 nucleotides align to TRBD2. In germline, CDR1 is DFQATT, CDR2 SNEGSKA (reference sequence). The CDR3 totals 13 residues. Trimming removed 0 bases from V and 4 bases from J; junction bases left unmatched: 1.

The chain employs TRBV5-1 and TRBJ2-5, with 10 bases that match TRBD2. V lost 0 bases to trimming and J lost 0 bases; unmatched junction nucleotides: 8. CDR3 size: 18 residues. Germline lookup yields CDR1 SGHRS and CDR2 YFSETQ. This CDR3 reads CASSLEAGGPTYQETQYF. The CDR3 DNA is TGCGCCAGCAGCTTGGAAGCGGGAGGGCCTACGTACCAAGAGACCCAGTACTTC.

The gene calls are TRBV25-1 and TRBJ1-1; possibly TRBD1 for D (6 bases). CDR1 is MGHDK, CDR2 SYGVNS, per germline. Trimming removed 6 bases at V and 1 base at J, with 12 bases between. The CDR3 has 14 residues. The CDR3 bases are TGTGCCAGCAGCCCCGGACAGTGGAACACTGAAGCTTTCTTT. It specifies CASSPGQWNTEAFF.

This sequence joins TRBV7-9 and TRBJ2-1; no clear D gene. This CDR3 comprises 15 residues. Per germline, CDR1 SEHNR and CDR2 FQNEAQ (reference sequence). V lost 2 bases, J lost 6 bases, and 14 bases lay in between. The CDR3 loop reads CASSLSRPVGNEQFF. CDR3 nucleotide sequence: TGTGCCAGCAGCTTATCCCGGCCGGTGGGCAATGAGCAGTTCTTC.

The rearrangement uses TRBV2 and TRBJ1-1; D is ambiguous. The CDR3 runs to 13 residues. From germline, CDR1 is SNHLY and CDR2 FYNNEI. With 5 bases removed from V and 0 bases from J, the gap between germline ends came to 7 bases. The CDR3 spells CASSRVVNTEAFF. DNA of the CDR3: TGTGCCAGCAGTAGAGTGGTGAACACTGAAGCTTTCTTT. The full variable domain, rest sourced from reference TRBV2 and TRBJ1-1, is EPEVTQTPSHQVTQMGQEVILRCVPISNHLYFYWYRQILGQKVEFLVSFYNNEISEKSEIFDDQFSVERPDGSNFTLKIRSTKLEDSAMYFCASSRVVNTEAFFGQGTRLTVV.

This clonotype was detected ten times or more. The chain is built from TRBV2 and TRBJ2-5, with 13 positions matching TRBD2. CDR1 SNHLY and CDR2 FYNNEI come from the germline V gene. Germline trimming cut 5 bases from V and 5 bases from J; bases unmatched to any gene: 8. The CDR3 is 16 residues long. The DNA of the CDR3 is TGTGCCAGCAGTCAATACTTACTAGCGGGAGGGGAGACCCAGTACTTC. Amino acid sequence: CASSQYLLAGGETQYF. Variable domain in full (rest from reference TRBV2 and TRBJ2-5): EPEVTQTPSHQVTQMGQEVILRCVPISNHLYFYWYRQILGQKVEFLVSFYNNEISEKSEIFDDQFSVERPDGSNFTLKIRSTKLEDSAMYFCASSQYLLAGGETQYFGPGTRLLVL.